The sequence of this TCR beta chain was determined in a study of shared clonotypes between healthy human individuals. CDR1 and CDR2 (germline): SGHRS, YFSETQ. This CDR3 has 12 residues. With 4 bases removed from V and 4 bases from J, the gap between germline ends came to 9 bases. Sequencing used immunoSEQ multiplex PCR; TCRdb keeps in-frame clones, though not all of them. The table has about 380,000 clones, roughly 96% seen once. As regards this clone: Its target is not known.

Regarding the study as a whole: Non-shared clonotypes showed lower generation probabilities than clonotypes common to all four donors. Estimated richness was generally greater in naive than memory subsets.

The chain carries TRBV5-1 and TRBJ2-7; D is possibly TRBD1 or TRBD2 (5 bases each). Sample: memory CD8+ T cells sorted from blood. Subset here: CD45RO+ cells pooled with CCR7-negative TemRA cells. The sequence was obtained from a man under 40 in good health. The chain's CDR3 is CASSPEGYEQYF. CDR3 bases: TGCGCCAGCAGCCCAGAGGGGTACGAGCAGTACTTC.